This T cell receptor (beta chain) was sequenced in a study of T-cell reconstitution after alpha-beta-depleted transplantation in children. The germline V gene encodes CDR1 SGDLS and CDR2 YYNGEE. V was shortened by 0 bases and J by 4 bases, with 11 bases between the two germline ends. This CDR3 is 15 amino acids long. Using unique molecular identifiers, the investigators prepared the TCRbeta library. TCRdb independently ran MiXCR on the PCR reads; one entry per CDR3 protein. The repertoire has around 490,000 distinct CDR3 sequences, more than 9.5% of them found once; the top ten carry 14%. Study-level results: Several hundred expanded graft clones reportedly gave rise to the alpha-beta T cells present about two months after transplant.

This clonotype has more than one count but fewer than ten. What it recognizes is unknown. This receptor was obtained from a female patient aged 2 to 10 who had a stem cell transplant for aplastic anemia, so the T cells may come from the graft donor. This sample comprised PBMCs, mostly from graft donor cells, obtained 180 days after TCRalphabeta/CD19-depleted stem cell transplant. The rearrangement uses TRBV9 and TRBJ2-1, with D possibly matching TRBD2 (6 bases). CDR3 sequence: CASSVGLGGYNEQFF. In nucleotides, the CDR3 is TGTGCCAGCAGCGTAGGGCTTGGAGGGTACAATGAGCAGTTCTTC.